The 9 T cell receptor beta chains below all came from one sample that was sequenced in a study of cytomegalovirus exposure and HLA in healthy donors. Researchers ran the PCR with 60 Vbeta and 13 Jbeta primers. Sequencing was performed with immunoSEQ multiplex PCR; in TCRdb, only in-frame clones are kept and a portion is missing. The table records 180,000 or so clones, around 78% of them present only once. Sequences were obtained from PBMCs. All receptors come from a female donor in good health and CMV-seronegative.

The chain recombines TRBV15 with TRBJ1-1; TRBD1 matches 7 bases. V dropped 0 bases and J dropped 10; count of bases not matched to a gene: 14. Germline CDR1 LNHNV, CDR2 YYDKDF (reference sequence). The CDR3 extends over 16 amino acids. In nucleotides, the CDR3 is TGTGCCACCAGCAGAGAGGTAAACAGGGGAAGGGTCGGAGCTTTCTTT. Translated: CATSREVNRGRVGAFF.

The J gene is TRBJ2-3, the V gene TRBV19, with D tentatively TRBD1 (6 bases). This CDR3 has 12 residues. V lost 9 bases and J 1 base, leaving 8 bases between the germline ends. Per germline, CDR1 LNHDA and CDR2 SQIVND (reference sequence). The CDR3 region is CASRGGTDTQYF. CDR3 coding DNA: TGTGCCAGCAGGGGTGGCACAGATACGCAGTATTTT.

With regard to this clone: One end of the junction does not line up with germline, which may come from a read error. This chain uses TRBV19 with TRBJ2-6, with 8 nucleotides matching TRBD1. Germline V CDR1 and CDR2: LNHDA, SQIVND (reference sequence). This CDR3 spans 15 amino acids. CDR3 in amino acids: CASSISGGGANGLTF. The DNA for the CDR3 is TGTGCCAGTAGTATATCAGGGGGCGGGGCCAACGGCCTGACTTTC.

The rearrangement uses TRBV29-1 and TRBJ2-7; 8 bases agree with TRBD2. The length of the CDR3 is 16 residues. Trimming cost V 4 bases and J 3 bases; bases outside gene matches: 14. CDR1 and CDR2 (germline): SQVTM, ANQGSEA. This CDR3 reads CSVVIWSTSDFYEQYF. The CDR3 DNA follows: TGCAGCGTTGTTATCTGGTCGACTAGCGATTTCTACGAGCAGTACTTC.

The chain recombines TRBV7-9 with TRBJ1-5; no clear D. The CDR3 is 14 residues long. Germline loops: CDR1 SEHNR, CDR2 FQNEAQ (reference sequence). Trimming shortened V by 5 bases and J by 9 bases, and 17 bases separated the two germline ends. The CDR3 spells CASSPPGSMGPQHF. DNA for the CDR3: TGTGCCAGCAGCCCGCCGGGTTCTATGGGGCCCCAGCATTTT.

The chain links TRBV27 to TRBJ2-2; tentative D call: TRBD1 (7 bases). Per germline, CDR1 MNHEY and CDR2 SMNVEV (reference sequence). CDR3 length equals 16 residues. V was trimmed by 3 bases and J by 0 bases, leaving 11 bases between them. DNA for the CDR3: TGTGCCAGCAGTTTGGAGGGGGCCCCGAACACCGGGGAGCTGTTTTTT. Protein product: CASSLEGAPNTGELFF.

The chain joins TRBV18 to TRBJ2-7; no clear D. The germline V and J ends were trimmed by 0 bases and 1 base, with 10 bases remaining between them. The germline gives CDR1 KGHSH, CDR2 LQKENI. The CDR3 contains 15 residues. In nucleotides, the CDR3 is TGTGCCAGCTCACCACCCGGGTTGGGTTCCTACGAGCAGTACTTC. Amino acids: CASSPPGLGSYEQYF.

Here the CDR3 reads CASSFRQDPAYEQYF. In DNA form, the CDR3 reads TGCGCCAGCAGCTTTCGACAGGACCCTGCCTACGAGCAGTACTTC. V gene TRBV5-1 combines with J gene TRBJ2-7, with D perhaps TRBD1 (6 bases). Trimming stripped 2 bases from V and 2 bases from J, with 14 bases between. The CDR3 totals 15 residues. Germline CDR1 reads SGHRS; CDR2 reads YFSETQ. Combining the CDR3 with reference TRBV5-1 and TRBJ2-7 gives the whole variable domain KAGVTQTPRYLIKTRGQQVTLSCSPISGHRSVSWYQQTPGQGLQFLFEYFSETQRNKGNFPGRFSGRQFSNSRSEMNVSTLELGDSALYLCASSFRQDPAYEQYFGPGTRLTVT.

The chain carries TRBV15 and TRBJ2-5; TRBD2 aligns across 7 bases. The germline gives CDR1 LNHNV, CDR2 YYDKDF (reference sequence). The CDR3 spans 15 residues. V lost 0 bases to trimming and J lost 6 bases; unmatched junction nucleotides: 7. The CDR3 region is CATSREAGAGQTQYF. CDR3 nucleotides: TGTGCCACCAGCAGAGAGGCGGGAGCGGGACAGACCCAGTACTTC.